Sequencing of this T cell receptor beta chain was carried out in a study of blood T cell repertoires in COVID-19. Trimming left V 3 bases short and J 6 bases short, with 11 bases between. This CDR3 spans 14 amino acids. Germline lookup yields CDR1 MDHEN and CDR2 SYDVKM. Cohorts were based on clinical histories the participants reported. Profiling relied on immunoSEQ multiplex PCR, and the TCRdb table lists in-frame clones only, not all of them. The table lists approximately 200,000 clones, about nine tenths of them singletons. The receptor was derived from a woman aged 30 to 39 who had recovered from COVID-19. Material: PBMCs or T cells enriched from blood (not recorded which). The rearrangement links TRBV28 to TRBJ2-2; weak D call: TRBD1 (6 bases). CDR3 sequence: CASSLPQGSGELFF. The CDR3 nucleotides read TGTGCCAGCAGTTTGCCACAGGGATCCGGGGAGCTGTTTTTT.